The T cell receptor (beta chain) under discussion was sequenced for a study of metastatic and nonmetastatic thyroid tumors. Study as a whole: A comparison of repertoires was made across blood and tumor or nodule tissue from malignant and benign thyroid patients.

Findings of the study overall: It was reported that TCR beta diversity was significantly higher in malignant thyroid tumors than benign nodules, in blood and tumor.

TCRdb reanalyzed the PCR reads with MiXCR. The table has around 10,000 clones, 28% seen once. Within the sample, this clone is medium-sized. What it binds is unknown. This CDR3 has 15 residues. The trim removed 7 bases at V and 2 bases at J, leaving 6 bases unmatched. The germline V gene has CDR1 MRHNA and CDR2 SNTAGT. Every patient underwent thyroid surgery untreated. Sample: tumor tissue. V gene TRBV6-4 combines with J gene TRBJ2-3; 10 nucleotides align to TRBD2. The sequence was obtained from a male donor with papillary thyroid cancer or a benign thyroid nodule (not recorded which). Some clones in this sample may be carry-over from other donors' samples. The CDR3 DNA reads TGTGCCAGCAAAATGACTAGCGGGCCCACAGATACGCAGTATTTT. Protein: CASKMTSGPTDTQYF.